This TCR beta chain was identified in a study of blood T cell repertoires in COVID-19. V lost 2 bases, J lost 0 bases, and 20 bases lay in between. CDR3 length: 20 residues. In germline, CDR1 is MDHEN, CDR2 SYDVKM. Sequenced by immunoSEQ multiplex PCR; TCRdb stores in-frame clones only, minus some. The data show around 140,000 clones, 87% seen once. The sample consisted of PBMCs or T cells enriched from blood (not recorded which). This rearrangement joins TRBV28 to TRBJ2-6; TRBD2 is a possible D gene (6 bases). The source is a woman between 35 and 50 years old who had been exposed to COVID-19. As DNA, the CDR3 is TGTGCCAGCAGTTTACTCGGCCTCGGGAGCAGGGTCTCTGGGGCCAACGTCCTGACTTTC. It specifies CASSLLGLGSRVSGANVLTF.